The present T cell receptor beta chain was sequenced within a study of liver allograft versus peripheral blood T cells. On the study more broadly: Recipients' peripheral blood supplied the T cell receptor repertoires against which those in transplanted livers were compared.

In this sample, this clonotype turned up a few times. Its antigen is as yet unknown. CDR1 is SGHDT and CDR2 is YYEEEE in the germline V gene. Trimming removed 0 bases at V and 4 bases at J, with 11 bases between. CDR3 length equals 15 residues. Notes on the study in general: Reported data describe T cell receptor repertoires within liver allografts as differing from those in peripheral blood.

MiXCR, applied by TCRdb to the reads, yields one record per CDR3 protein. The table lists roughly 13,000 distinct CDR3 sequences, roughly 22% of them singletons. This chain connects TRBV5-6 to TRBJ1-5; D gene unclear. The receptor was derived from a human patient who had a liver transplant. Some T cells may have originated in the graft donor. Here the CDR3 reads CASSLVAATNQPQHF. CDR3 nucleotides: TGTGCCAGCAGCTTGGTGGCGGCGACGAATCAGCCCCAGCATTTT. Combining the CDR3 with reference TRBV5-6 and TRBJ1-5 gives the whole variable domain DAGVTQSPTHLIKTRGQQVTLRCSPKSGHDTVSWYQQALGQGPQFIFQYYEEEERQRGNFPDRFSGHQFPNYSSELNVNALLLGDSALYLCASSLVAATNQPQHFGDGTRLSIL.